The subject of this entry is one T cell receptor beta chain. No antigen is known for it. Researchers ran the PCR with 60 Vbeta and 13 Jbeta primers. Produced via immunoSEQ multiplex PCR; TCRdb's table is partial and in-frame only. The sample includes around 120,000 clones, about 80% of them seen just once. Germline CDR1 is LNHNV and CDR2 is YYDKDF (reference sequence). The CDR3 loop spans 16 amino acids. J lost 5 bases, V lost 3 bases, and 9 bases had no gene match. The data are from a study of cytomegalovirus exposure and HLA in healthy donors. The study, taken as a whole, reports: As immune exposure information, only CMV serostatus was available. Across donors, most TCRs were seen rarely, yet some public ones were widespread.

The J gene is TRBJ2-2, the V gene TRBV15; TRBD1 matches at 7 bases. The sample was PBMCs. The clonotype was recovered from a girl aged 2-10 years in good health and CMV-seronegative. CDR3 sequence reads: CATSRITGERTGELFF. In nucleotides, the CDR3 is TGTGCCACCAGCAGGATTACAGGGGAGAGGACCGGGGAGCTGTTTTTT.